These 23 T cell receptor beta chains came from one sample sequenced in a study of T cell responses to AZD1222 COVID-19 vaccine. Clones were sequenced by immunoSEQ multiplex PCR, and TCRdb holds only the in-frame ones, with some missing. This sample has fewer than 50,000 clones; 80% occur once, and the top ten carry less than 25%. The sample here was peripheral blood, taken 28 days after the second dose of the MenACWY control vaccine. All receptors come from an adult who received the MenACWY meningococcal vaccine as a control.

The chain links TRBV11-2 to TRBJ2-1; D might be TRBD1 (6 bases). Germline V gives CDR1 SGHAT, CDR2 FQNNGV. The CDR3 length is 16 residues. Trimming took 5 bases from V and 7 from J, leaving 21 bases between them. The CDR3 is CASSPVRGQGTNEQFF. The DNA of the CDR3 is TGTGCCAGCAGCCCCGTTAGAGGGCAGGGGACAAATGAGCAGTTCTTC.

The chain couples TRBV5-1 to TRBJ1-2; 7 bases align to TRBD1. J was trimmed by 4 bases and V by 4 bases; bases with no gene match: 7. The V gene's germline CDR1 is SGHRS and CDR2 YFSETQ. This CDR3 region has 14 residues. CDR3 DNA sequence: TGCGCCAGCAGCGTGGAACAGGGGAGCTATGGCTACACCTTC. Translated: CASSVEQGSYGYTF.

This chain joins TRBV7-8 and TRBJ1-5; D possibly corresponds to TRBD1 (5 bases). The CDR3 is 17 residues long. CDR1 is SGHVS, CDR2 FQNEAQ, per germline. V was pared by 0 bases and J by 1 base, with 13 bases between. DNA of the CDR3: TGTGCCAGCAGCTTAGCTGGGGGGGGAGGGAGCAATCAGCCCCAGCATTTT. Translated, it gives CASSLAGGGGSNQPQHF.

The chain links TRBV12-3 or TRBV12-4 to TRBJ1-1; a possible D gene is TRBD1 (5 bases). The CDR3 extends over 12 amino acids. Trimming took off 5 bases at V and 6 bases at J, with 10 bases between the two ends. The chain's CDR3 is CASSAGKSEAFF. In DNA form, the CDR3 reads TGTGCCAGCAGTGCAGGGAAGTCTGAAGCTTTCTTT.

The V gene is TRBV28, the J gene TRBJ1-3, with D tentatively TRBD1 (5 bases). The germline V gene encodes CDR1 MDHEN and CDR2 SYDVKM. Trimming left V 5 bases short and J 4 bases short, with 18 bases between. The CDR3 runs to 16 residues. CDR3 protein: CASSHPGQLSGNTIYF. The CDR3 nucleotides are TGTGCCAGCAGTCACCCAGGGCAGTTGAGCGGAAACACCATATATTTT.

The chain employs TRBV9 and TRBJ1-2, with TRBD1 as a possible D gene (6 bases). V was trimmed by 2 bases and J by 5 bases, leaving 13 bases between them. The V gene's germline CDR1 is SGDLS and CDR2 YYNGEE. CDR3 length: 14 residues. Here the CDR3 reads CASSVDPTGYGYTF. The CDR3 region has the DNA TGTGCCAGCAGCGTCGACCCCACAGGGTATGGCTACACCTTC.

The rearrangement joins TRBV29-1 to TRBJ2-7; tentatively, D is TRBD2 (5 bases). V lost 7 bases to trimming and J lost 6 bases, with 22 bases between them. Germline CDR1 reads SQVTM; CDR2 reads ANQGSEA. This CDR3 region has 14 residues. CDR3 loop: CSARASTSGGEQYF. The CDR3 coding sequence is TGCAGCGCGAGGGCTAGTACCTCCGGCGGCGAGCAGTACTTC.

The chain uses TRBV6-5 and TRBJ1-1; D not certain. This CDR3 has 13 residues. Trimming shortened V by 6 bases and J by 1 base, and 9 bases separated the two germline ends. Germline V gene data show CDR1 as MNHEY and CDR2 as SVGAGI. CDR3 sequence (DNA): TGTGCCAGCAGCGTACAAGAGAACACTGAAGCTTTCTTT. Translating gives CASSVQENTEAFF.

V is TRBV2 and J is TRBJ2-2, with 7 bases identical to TRBD2. V shed 7 bases and J 2 bases; nucleotides not matched to a gene: 7. The CDR3 extends over 15 amino acids. Germline V CDR1 and CDR2: SNHLY, FYNNEI. The CDR3 spells CASTKAGANTGELFF. The CDR3, as DNA: TGTGCCAGCACGAAGGCGGGAGCAAACACCGGGGAGCTGTTTTTT.

The chain is built from TRBV7-9 and TRBJ2-7; D is perhaps TRBD2 (6 bases). From germline, CDR1 is SEHNR and CDR2 FQNEAQ (reference sequence). The CDR3 covers 17 residues. Trimming shortened V by 1 base and J by 3 bases, and 19 bases separated the two germline ends. In nucleotides, the CDR3 is TGTGCCAGCAGCTTAGGGGTGGGACTTGGTGAGATCTACGAGCAGTACTTC. This encodes CASSLGVGLGEIYEQYF. The full variable domain, in which reference TRBV7-9 and TRBJ2-7 provide the parts outside the CDR3, is DTGVSQNPRHKITKRGQNVTFRCDPISEHNRLYWYRQTLGQGPEFLTYFQNEAQLEKSRLLSDRFSAERPKGSFSTLEIQRTEQGDSAMYLCASSLGVGLGEIYEQYFGPGTRLTVT.

The CDR3 nucleotides are TGTGCCAGCAGTGACGGGTTGTCAGGGGGGATGTATGGCTACACCTTC. Amino acid sequence: CASSDGLSGGMYGYTF. V usage is TRBV2 and J usage is TRBJ1-2, with 7 bases fitting TRBD1. CDR1 is SNHLY and CDR2 is FYNNEI in the germline V gene. V was pared by 3 bases and J by 5 bases, with 12 bases of the junction left unmatched. This CDR3 comprises 16 residues.

This chain connects TRBV2 to TRBJ2-1; either TRBD1 or TRBD2 may supply D (5 bases each). The CDR3 has 17 residues. Germline CDR1 is SNHLY and CDR2 is FYNNEI. V gave up 1 base and J gave up 4 bases, with 17 bases separating them. DNA for the CDR3: TGTGCCAGCAGTGAAGACCCACCAGGGACGGATTACAATGAGCAGTTCTTC. Translation: CASSEDPPGTDYNEQFF.

The sample holds one count of this clone. V is TRBV24-1 and J is TRBJ1-4; TRBD1 matches 7 bases. The germline V gene has CDR1 KGHDR and CDR2 SFDVKD. V shed 9 bases and J 8 bases; nucleotides not matched to a gene: 8. The CDR3 is 13 residues long. CDR3 region: CATSEGADEKLFF. DNA of the CDR3: TGTGCCACCTCAGAGGGGGCGGACGAAAAACTGTTTTTT.

The chain employs TRBV7-8 and TRBJ1-6, with D uncertain. This CDR3 has 15 residues. Looked up from germline, CDR1 is SGHVS and CDR2 is FQNEAQ. V dropped 6 bases and J dropped 5 bases, with 14 bases sitting between them. DNA of the CDR3: TGTGCCAGCAGTACAGACATGATCAATAATTCACCCCTCCACTTT. Amino acids: CASSTDMINNSPLHF.

V is TRBV27 and J is TRBJ2-5, with D maybe TRBD1 (6 bases). The CDR3 contains 16 residues. CDR1 MNHEY and CDR2 SMNVEV come from the germline V gene (reference sequence). Trimming stripped 7 bases from V and 4 bases from J, with 22 bases between. The CDR3 DNA reads TGTGCCAGCATTCCAGGGGTTGGCAGAGAGGGAGAGACCCAGTACTTC. Its protein product is CASIPGVGREGETQYF.

The rearrangement uses TRBV7-9 and TRBJ1-4; 7 bases line up with TRBD1. V shed 4 bases, J shed 0 bases, and the junction held 2 bases outside the gene matches. Germline V lookup: CDR1 SEHNR, CDR2 FQNEAQ (reference sequence). This CDR3 spans 15 amino acids. The CDR3 reads CASSSGTATNEKLFF. CDR3 nucleotide sequence: TGTGCCAGCAGCTCGGGGACAGCAACTAATGAAAAACTGTTTTTT.

The chain joins TRBV3-1 (or the pseudogene TRBV3-2) to TRBJ2-3; possibly TRBD1 or TRBD2 for D (5 bases each). The V gene lost 5 bases and the J gene lost 2 bases, with 17 bases spanning the gap. This CDR3 has 16 residues. In germline, CDR1 is LGHDT, CDR2 YNNKEL (reference sequence). The CDR3 DNA reads as TGTGCCAGCAGCGCCCGGGGACGGGTGGACACAGATACGCAGTATTTT. As protein: CASSARGRVDTDTQYF.

The chain recombines TRBV28 with TRBJ1-4; D unclear. Between the trimmed V and J ends, which lost 5 bases and 6 bases, there was a span of 13 bases. Germline CDR1 is MDHEN and CDR2 is SYDVKM. This CDR3 contains 14 residues. Here the CDR3 reads CASSHPPAYEKLFF. The DNA for the CDR3 is TGTGCCAGCAGTCACCCCCCGGCGTATGAAAAACTGTTTTTT.

The CDR3 loop reads CAWSGNSVRRTEAFF. DNA for the CDR3: TGTGCCTGGAGTGGAAACAGCGTTCGGCGCACTGAAGCTTTCTTT. This chain uses TRBV30 with TRBJ1-1; D remains unclear. Germline V gene lookup returns CDR1 GTSNPN and CDR2 SVGIG (reference sequence). The CDR3 runs 15 residues. V gave up 1 base and J gave up 4 bases, with 16 bases separating them.

DNA for the CDR3: TGTGCCACCCAGGTGAACACTGAAGCTTTCTTT. The encoded protein is CATQVNTEAFF. This chain connects TRBV6-5 to TRBJ1-1; no definite D call. Trimming took 10 bases from V and 0 from J, leaving 6 bases between them. The CDR3 totals 11 residues. Per germline, CDR1 MNHEY and CDR2 SVGAGI.

V usage is TRBV2 and J usage is TRBJ1-2, with TRBD1 matching over 9 bases. The CDR3 has 15 amino acids. V dropped 4 bases and J dropped 8; count of bases not matched to a gene: 11. Germline CDR1 reads SNHLY; CDR2 reads FYNNEI. The CDR3 sequence: CASSGRRDRAWGYTF. CDR3 in DNA: TGTGCCAGCAGTGGCAGAAGGGACAGGGCTTGGGGCTACACCTTC.

CDR3 DNA: TGTGCCAGCAGCCCAGGGGACAGGATGAACACTGAAGCTTTCTTT. It specifies CASSPGDRMNTEAFF. This rearrangement joins TRBV3-1 (or the pseudogene TRBV3-2) to TRBJ1-1; 8 nucleotides match TRBD1. CDR1 is LGHDT, CDR2 YNNKEL, per germline (reference sequence). The CDR3 spans 15 residues. The trim removed 4 bases at V and 0 bases at J, leaving 4 bases unmatched.

The table lists this clone with a few counts. In DNA, the CDR3 is TGTGCCAGCTCACCACGGGACAGGGGTGTGGAGACCCAGTACTTC. Its translation is CASSPRDRGVETQYF. V gene TRBV18 combines with J gene TRBJ2-5, with 10 bases that match TRBD1. Germline lookup yields CDR1 KGHSH and CDR2 LQKENI. The CDR3 covers 15 residues. The trim removed 1 base at V and 5 bases at J, leaving 4 bases unmatched.